Sequencing of this TCR beta chain was carried out in a study of T-cell memory formation after mild COVID-19 (dated by TCRdb to about 2021). Background for the entire study: TCR sequence clusters from the two donors were found to be largely donor specific. Longitudinal TCRalpha and TCRbeta repertoire sequencing tracked T-cell clones expanding and contracting after mild COVID-19 in a couple of donors. Two young, previously healthy adult volunteers, one female and one male, were included in the cohort. The paper as a whole reports these results and caveats: SARS-CoV-2 specificity was not confirmed for the second-wave clones peaking on day 37. Contracting CD4+ clones were located mainly in the CM and EM memory subsets, whereas CD8+ clones were found to be enriched in EMRA. Some responding clones were detected in pre-infection memory, which suggested that pre-existing cross-reactive memory T cells had joined the SARS-CoV-2 response. Clones contracting from day 15 to 85 had balanced CD4/CD8 phenotypes, while a second wave expanding from day 15 to 37 was biased towards CD4+. The study covered only a couple of mild cases, and larger cohorts including severe cases with pre-infection samples were considered necessary.

Ficoll-Paque density gradient centrifugation was used to isolate PBMCs. This clonotype was seen a few times. This receptor's antigen is unknown. No per-base quality is available; no much larger clone lies one base away. Sequencing relied on an Illumina NovaSeq 6000. cDNA libraries for TCRalpha and TCRbeta were prepared by 5'RACE using constant-segment primers, with sample barcodes and unique molecular identifiers added. Trizol reagent was used to extract RNA from every sample. Library amplification was performed in two PCR steps, and a second sample barcode and Illumina TruSeq adapters were introduced in the second step. Sequencing of libraries was performed on an Illumina NovaSeq with 2 x 150 bp paired-end reads. The study's processing was this. The reads were demultiplexed and collapsed into UMI-guided consensus sequences using migec v1.2.7. With mixcr v2.1.11, UMI consensuses were aligned to TRA and TRB V and J templates and assembled into clonotypes. Expanded or contracted clonotypes were those called significant by both edgeR and NoisET, with noise models trained on biological replicates. For edgeR calls, the cutoffs were a false discovery rate-adjusted p below 0.01 and a log2 fold-change threshold of 1. As an exploratory analysis of dynamics, max-normalized trajectories of the 1000 most abundant clonotypes were examined with PCA combined with hierarchical clustering. The CD4 or CD8 phenotype of responding clones was assigned using the separately sequenced CD4+ and CD8+ repertoires. TCRdb trimmed public reads at Q25 via fastp, called clones via MiXCR and kept in-frame beta chains. Merged by CDR3 protein, the rows form single entries marked with the most common genes and DNA. None of the V and J calls come from the authors' own analysis; TCRdb made them. The sample table records about 130,000 distinct CDR3 sequences; approximately 5.9% of these occur just once. Jointly, the top ten make up approximately 2% of the sample.

Sample: PBMCs or a T cell subset sorted from them (not recorded which). The source is an adult woman who had mild COVID-19 (a few samples of this study predate the infection). The sample titles of this study are shuffled in the database, so cell type and time point are left out; the donor was told from shared clones.

This receptor has the CDR3 CASRITLSSYNEQFF. The sequenced DNA: TGTGCCAGCAGAATTACGCTCAGCTCCTACAATGAGCAGTTCTTC. This chain is built from TRBV27 and TRBJ2-1; the D gene remains uncertain. The V end loses 6 bases and the J end loses 0 bases, and a stretch of 12 bases separates them. The CDR3, from cysteine to phenylalanine, totals 15 residues. CDR3 DNA is the only sequence kept; it has 45 bases, read in frame from the first base. The germline V gene (reference sequence) supplies CDR1 MNHEY and CDR2 SMNVEV.